This entry lists 10 T cell receptor beta chains sequenced from one sample in a study of Graves' ophthalmopathy and Graves' hyperthyroidism. Amplification from RNA transcripts yielded the TCR beta CDR3 regions. Investigators did first-round RT-PCR with HTBI primers, then second-round multiplex PCR. TCRdb reanalysed the multiplex PCR reads using MiXCR and keeps one entry per CDR3 protein. Among some 750,000 distinct CDR3 sequences listed, 35% to 50% were seen once. Sequenced: peripheral blood. These receptors were taken from an adult man with Graves' ophthalmopathy.

This rearrangement joins TRBV20-1 to TRBJ2-7; tentative D call: TRBD1 (7 bases). CDR3 size: 11 residues. Trimming took off 6 bases at V and 4 bases at J, with 10 bases between the two ends. The germline CDR1 and CDR2 sequences are DFQATT and SNEGSKA (reference sequence). CDR3 loop: CSAAGGYEQYF. The CDR3 nucleotides read TGCAGTGCGGCAGGGGGGTACGAGCAGTACTTC.

This clonotype was picked up many times. The chain recombines TRBV20-1 with TRBJ1-3; D unclear. The CDR3 consists of 13 residues. V lost 3 bases, J lost 8 bases, and 14 bases lay in between. CDR1 is DFQATT, CDR2 SNEGSKA, per germline (reference sequence). The CDR3 DNA follows: TGCAGTGCTAGTGTCGAAGGGTCGGACACCATATATTTT. Translated, it gives CSASVEGSDTIYF.

The rearrangement links TRBV7-2 to TRBJ1-4; the match to TRBD1 covers 11 bases. The CDR3 totals 16 residues. CDR1 SGHTA and CDR2 FQGNSA come from the germline V gene. V was clipped by 1 base and J by 5 bases; unmatched bases: 3. The CDR3 region is CASSLGDRGSNEKLFF. The CDR3 nucleotides read TGTGCCAGCAGCTTAGGGGACAGGGGGTCCAATGAAAAACTGTTTTTT. Using reference TRBV7-2 and TRBJ1-4 for the parts outside the CDR3, the full variable domain is GAGVSQSPSNKVTEKGKDVELRCDPISGHTALYWYRQSLGQGLEFLIYFQGNSAPDKSGLPSDRFSAERTGGSVSTLTIQRTQQEDSAVYLCASSLGDRGSNEKLFFGSGTQLSVL.

V is TRBV12-3 or TRBV12-4 and J is TRBJ2-5; perhaps TRBD2 as D (5 bases). CDR3 length equals 16 residues. Trimming pared 7 bases from V and 4 bases from J, leaving 22 bases between. The CDR3 here is CASIKDRGSLGETQYF. For the CDR3, the DNA is TGTGCCAGCATAAAAGATAGAGGGAGCCTTGGAGAGACCCAGTACTTC.

The table lists this clonotype with many counts. The chain couples TRBV7-9 to TRBJ2-6, with a tentative D call TRBD2 (5 bases). Germline assignment: CDR1 SEHNR and CDR2 FQNEAQ (reference sequence). Trimming stripped 10 bases from V and 0 bases from J, with 10 bases between. The CDR3 has 14 residues. CDR3 nucleotide sequence: TGTGCCATCCGGGGTTTCTCTGGGGCCAACGTCCTGACTTTC. This codes for CAIRGFSGANVLTF.

The chain has TRBV20-1 and TRBJ2-5; unclear D gene. This CDR3 has 14 residues. Germline values: CDR1 DFQATT, CDR2 SNEGSKA (reference sequence). Trimming removed 6 bases from V and 4 bases from J, with 18 bases in between. CDR3 loop: CSARHLLVAETQYF. The CDR3 bases are TGCAGTGCACGCCACCTCCTGGTCGCAGAGACCCAGTACTTC.

A word on this clonotype: A much larger clone lies one base from this, so it may be a read error. CDR3 in DNA: TGTGCCGGCAGTGAAAGGCATGCCTCCTACGAGCAGTACTTC. This gives the protein CAGSERHASYEQYF. The V call is TRBV2, the J call TRBJ2-7, with D uncertain. This CDR3 comprises 14 residues. The V gene's germline CDR1 is SNHLY and CDR2 FYNNEI.

The V call is TRBV3-1, the J call TRBJ1-1; no reliable D call. The CDR3 runs 14 residues. The V and J ends lost 5 bases and 4 bases respectively, with 14 bases between them. The germline CDR1 and CDR2 sequences are LGHDT and YNNKEL (reference sequence). CDR3 sequence: CASSAHNGATEAFF. CDR3 bases: TGTGCCAGCAGCGCTCACAACGGCGCCACTGAAGCTTTCTTT. The whole variable domain, remainder taken from reference TRBV3-1 and TRBJ1-1, is DTAVSQTPKYLVTQMGNDKSIKCEQNLGHDTMYWYKQDSKKFLKIMFSYNNKELIINETVPNRFSPKSPDKAHLNLHINSLELGDSAVYFCASSAHNGATEAFFGQGTRLTVV.

This clonotype was seen repeatedly, ten times or more. The rearrangement uses TRBV7-8 and TRBJ1-3; D not resolved. Trimming took off 4 bases at V and 0 bases at J, with 7 bases between the two ends. There are 14 residues in the CDR3. The germline V gene has CDR1 SGHVS and CDR2 FQNEAQ. The CDR3 spells CASSSRHSGNTIYF. In DNA, the CDR3 is TGTGCCAGCAGCTCCCGCCACTCTGGAAACACCATATATTTT.

This clonotype has at least ten counts. J is TRBJ1-1 and V is TRBV2; TRBD1 might be the D (5 bases). Trimming removed 8 bases at V and 1 base at J, with 14 bases between. The CDR3 spans 14 residues. Germline CDR1 reads SNHLY; CDR2 reads FYNNEI. CDR3 coding DNA: TGTGCCAGCTCAGGACACAACGCGAACACTGAAGCTTTCTTT. Protein sequence: CASSGHNANTEAFF.